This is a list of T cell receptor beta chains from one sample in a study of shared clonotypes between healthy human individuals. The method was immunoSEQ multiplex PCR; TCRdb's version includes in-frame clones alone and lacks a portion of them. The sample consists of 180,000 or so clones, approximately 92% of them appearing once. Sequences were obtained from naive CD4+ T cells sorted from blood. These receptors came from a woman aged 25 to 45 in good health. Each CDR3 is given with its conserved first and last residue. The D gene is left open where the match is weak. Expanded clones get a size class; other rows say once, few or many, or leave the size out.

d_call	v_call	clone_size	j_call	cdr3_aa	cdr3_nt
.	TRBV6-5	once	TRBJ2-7	CASSPRTFYEQYF	TGTGCCAGCAGTCCCCGGACCTTCTACGAGCAGTACTTC
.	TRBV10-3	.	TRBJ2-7	CAISESPGSYEQYF	TGTGCCATCAGTGAGTCGCCGGGATCGTACGAGCAGTACTTC
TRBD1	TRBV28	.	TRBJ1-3	CASSPDRDHSGNTIYF	TGTGCCAGCAGCCCTGACAGGGACCACTCTGGAAACACCATATATTTT
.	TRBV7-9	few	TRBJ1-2	CASSLGGLGYGYTF	TGTGCCAGCAGCTTAGGGGGCTTGGGCTATGGCTACACCTTC
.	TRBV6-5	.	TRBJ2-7	CASSSTGTAYPSEQYF	TGTGCCAGCAGTTCGACCGGGACGGCTTACCCTTCCGAGCAGTACTTC
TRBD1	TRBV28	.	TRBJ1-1	CASSQGGRGEAFF	TGTGCCAGCAGTCAGGGGGGCAGAGGTGAAGCTTTCTTT
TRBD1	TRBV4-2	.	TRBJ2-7	CASSQSPRGTGSYEQYF	TGTGCCAGCAGCCAATCCCCCAGGGGGACCGGCTCCTACGAGCAGTACTTC
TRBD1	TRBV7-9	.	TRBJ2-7	CASSTRTGIYEQYF	TGTGCCAGCAGCACCCGGACAGGTATTTACGAGCAGTACTTC
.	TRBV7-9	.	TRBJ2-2	CASRGGWQNTGELFF	TGTGCCAGCAGGGGGGGATGGCAGAACACCGGGGAGCTGTTTTTT
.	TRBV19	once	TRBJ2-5	CASSTSGGYQETQYF	.
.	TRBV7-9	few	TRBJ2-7	CASSSGRAAEQYF	TGTGCCAGCAGCTCGGGACGCGCCGCCGAGCAGTACTTC
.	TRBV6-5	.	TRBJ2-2	CASSYDGAGTGELFF	TGTGCCAGCAGTTACGATGGCGCAGGCACCGGGGAGCTGTTTTTT
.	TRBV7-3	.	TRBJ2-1	CASSLKAREFNEQFF	TGTGCCAGCAGCTTAAAAGCGAGAGAATTCAATGAGCAGTTCTTC